This entry lists 14 T cell receptor beta chains sequenced from one sample in a study of T cells in Graves' hyperthyroidism and ophthalmopathy. TCR beta CDR3 region amplification was performed from RNA transcripts. With the HTBI primer set, the TCR CDR3 went through a first round of RT-PCR. TCRdb ran MiXCR on the multiplex PCR reads and lists one entry per CDR3 protein. Among around 190,000 distinct CDR3 sequences, 15% to 20% were seen once, and the ten largest hold 29%. The source material was blood. These TCRs come from a woman aged 45-65 years with Graves' hyperthyroidism.

This clonotype came up many times. The rearrangement links TRBV20-1 to TRBJ1-1, with 8 bases aligning to TRBD1. This CDR3 has 17 amino acids. Germline lookup yields CDR1 DFQATT and CDR2 SNEGSKA (reference sequence). After removal of 4 bases from V and 1 base from J, the junction contained 14 bases not matched to a gene. The CDR3 here is CSATQRQGKFGNTEAFF. The CDR3 DNA reads TGCAGTGCTACTCAAAGACAGGGGAAGTTTGGGAACACTGAAGCTTTCTTT.

This clonotype was seen many times. V and J are TRBV6-5 and TRBJ1-2; D not certain. Germline lookup yields CDR1 MNHEY and CDR2 SVGAGI. Between the trimmed V and J ends, which lost 0 bases and 2 bases, there was a span of 13 bases. The CDR3 spans 16 residues. DNA for the CDR3: TGTGCCAGCAGTTACTCCTTTTTTACTGGGAACTATGGCTACACCTTC. Protein product: CASSYSFFTGNYGYTF.

On this clonotype: A read error may be the cause here, since a much bigger clone is one base away. The rearrangement uses TRBV5-1 and TRBJ2-5, with D possibly being TRBD2 (7 bases). There are 19 residues in the CDR3. V was cut by 0 bases and J by 5 bases, with 26 bases left in between. CDR1 is SGHRS, CDR2 YFSETQ, per germline. The CDR3 sequence: CASSLETGGRLTRGETQYF. The CDR3 coding sequence is TGCGCCAGCAGCTTGGAGACGGGGGGCCGCCTCACGAGGGGGGAGACCCAGTACTTC. The full variable domain, in which reference TRBV5-1 and TRBJ2-5 provide the parts outside the CDR3, is KAGVTQTPRYLIKTRGQQVTLSCSPISGHRSVSWYQQTPGQGLQFLFEYFSETQRNKGNFPGRFSGRQFSNSRSEMNVSTLELGDSALYLCASSLETGGRLTRGETQYFGPGTRLLVL.

The genes are TRBV28 and TRBJ2-5; TRBD1 is a possible D gene (6 bases). The CDR3 length is 13 residues. V was shortened by 8 bases and J by 4 bases, with 14 bases between the two germline ends. Germline CDR1 reads MDHEN; CDR2 reads SYDVKM. DNA for the CDR3: TGTGCCAGCGGCAGGGGAAACGGAGAGACCCAGTACTTC. It specifies CASGRGNGETQYF.

This clonotype was detected only a few times. V gene TRBV9 combines with J gene TRBJ2-5; D is possibly TRBD1 (6 bases). V was pared by 0 bases and J by 5 bases, with 11 bases between. The CDR3 loop spans 14 amino acids. The V gene's germline CDR1 is SGDLS and CDR2 YYNGEE. CDR3 in DNA: TGTGCCAGCAGCGTAGGGGGGCGCATGGAGACCCAGTACTTC. Protein sequence: CASSVGGRMETQYF.

In its sample, this clonotype was seen many times. This chain uses TRBV11-2 with TRBJ2-5; 8 nucleotides line up with TRBD2. Germline CDR1 and CDR2: SGHAT and FQNNGV. With 0 bases clipped from V and 1 base from J, the junction kept 7 bases outside the gene matches. This CDR3 has 17 amino acids. CDR3 residues: CASSLEGASGGQETQYF. CDR3 DNA sequence: TGTGCCAGCAGCTTAGAGGGGGCGAGCGGGGGCCAAGAGACCCAGTACTTC.

This chain links TRBV5-6 with TRBJ1-5; no clear D. Between the trimmed V and J ends, which lost 3 bases and 5 bases, there was a span of 6 bases. Germline-derived CDR1 and CDR2 are SGHDT and YYEEEE. The CDR3 is 12 residues long. The CDR3 DNA is TGTGCCAGCAGCTCTCAGGATCAGCCCCAGCATTTT. It yields the protein CASSSQDQPQHF.

This clonotype was seen only a few times. The chain employs TRBV7-3 and TRBJ2-1, with 10 bases that match TRBD2. This CDR3 contains 16 residues. Trimming at V came to 0 bases and at J to 7 bases, leaving 6 bases not matched to a gene. Germline V gives CDR1 SGHTA, CDR2 FQGTGA. This CDR3 is CASSLTLTGLANEQFF. Here the CDR3 DNA reads TGTGCCAGCAGCTTAACGTTAACGGGACTAGCGAATGAGCAGTTCTTC.

This clonotype has a handful of counts. The V call is TRBV27, the J call TRBJ2-7; perhaps TRBD1 as D (6 bases). Looked up from germline, CDR1 is MNHEY and CDR2 is SMNVEV (reference sequence). Deletions cut 5 bases from V and 1 base from J, with 15 bases between. The CDR3 runs to 15 residues. The CDR3 nucleotides read TGTGCCAGCAGTCCTATCCCCAGGGGTTCCTACGAGCAGTACTTC. Its translation is CASSPIPRGSYEQYF.

This clonotype was counted once. The V and J genes are TRBV24-1 and TRBJ1-5; 9 nucleotides align to TRBD1. Trimming at V came to 4 bases and at J to 4 bases, leaving 4 bases not matched to a gene. The CDR3 is made up of 15 amino acids. Germline CDR1 and CDR2: KGHDR and SFDVKD. CDR3 coding DNA: TGTGCCACCAGTGAGGGGACAGGGATGAATCAGCCCCAGCATTTT. This encodes CATSEGTGMNQPQHF.

At least ten counts were recorded for this clonotype. V and J are TRBV29-1 and TRBJ2-3, with 10 bases identical to TRBD1. The CDR3 contains 12 residues. CDR1 is SQVTM, CDR2 ANQGSEA, per germline. Losses at the gene ends were 6 bases for V and 6 bases for J; bases not matched to a gene: 3. In DNA, the CDR3 is TGCAGCGTCGGACAGGGGGGGGATACGCAGTATTTT. Protein: CSVGQGGDTQYF.

This clonotype was seen at least ten times. The chain recombines TRBV12-3 or TRBV12-4 with TRBJ2-7, with 8 bases fitting TRBD1. V was pared by 6 bases and J by 3 bases, with 10 bases of the junction left unmatched. This CDR3 comprises 15 residues. The CDR3 spells CASSRMTGADYEQYF. The CDR3 DNA reads as TGTGCCAGCAGCAGAATGACAGGGGCGGACTACGAGCAGTACTTC.

This clonotype showed up many times. CDR3 sequence reads: CASSQDRGYQPQHF. The CDR3 nucleotides read TGTGCCAGCAGCCAGGACAGGGGGTATCAGCCCCAGCATTTT. The V gene is TRBV7-2, the J gene TRBJ1-5; 10 bases are shared with TRBD1. This CDR3 comprises 14 residues. V was clipped by 5 bases and J by 5 bases; unmatched bases: 3. Germline CDR1 is SGHTA and CDR2 is FQGNSA.

The table lists this clonotype with a few counts. This chain links TRBV4-1 with TRBJ2-5, with TRBD1 identical over 7 bases. CDR1 MGHRA and CDR2 YSYEKL come from the germline V gene. V shed 0 bases, J shed 11 bases, and the junction held 9 bases outside the gene matches. This CDR3 spans 14 amino acids. The CDR3 DNA follows: TGCGCCAGCAGCCAAGAACCTGGGGACAGTCCTCAGTACTTC. Translated, it gives CASSQEPGDSPQYF.